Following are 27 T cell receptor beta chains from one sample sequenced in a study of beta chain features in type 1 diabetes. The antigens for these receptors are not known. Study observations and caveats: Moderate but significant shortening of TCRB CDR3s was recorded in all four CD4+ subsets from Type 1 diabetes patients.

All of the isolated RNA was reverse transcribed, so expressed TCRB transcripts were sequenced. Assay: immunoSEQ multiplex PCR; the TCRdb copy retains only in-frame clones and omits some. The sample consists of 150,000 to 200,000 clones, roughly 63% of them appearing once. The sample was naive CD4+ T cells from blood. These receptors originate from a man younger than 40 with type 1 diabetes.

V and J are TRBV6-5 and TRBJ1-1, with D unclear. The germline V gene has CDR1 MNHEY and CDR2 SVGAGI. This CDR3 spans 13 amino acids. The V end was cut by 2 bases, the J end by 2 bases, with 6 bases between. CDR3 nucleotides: TGTGCCAGCAGTTACAGGGCTAACACTGAAGCTTTCTTT. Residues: CASSYRANTEAFF.

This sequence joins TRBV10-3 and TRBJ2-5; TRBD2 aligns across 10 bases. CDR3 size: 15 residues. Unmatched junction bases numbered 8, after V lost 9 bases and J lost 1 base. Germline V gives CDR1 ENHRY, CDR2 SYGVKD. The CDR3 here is CAIRTGTSVQETQYF. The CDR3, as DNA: TGTGCCATTCGGACAGGGACTAGCGTCCAAGAGACCCAGTACTTC.

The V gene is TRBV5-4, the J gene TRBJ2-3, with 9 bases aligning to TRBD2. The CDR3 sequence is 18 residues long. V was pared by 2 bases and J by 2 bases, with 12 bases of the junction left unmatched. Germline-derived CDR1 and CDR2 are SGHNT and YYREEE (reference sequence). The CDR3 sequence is CASSLRSPQRGATDTQYF. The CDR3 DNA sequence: TGTGCCAGCAGCTTAAGATCGCCTCAGCGGGGGGCCACAGATACGCAGTATTTT.

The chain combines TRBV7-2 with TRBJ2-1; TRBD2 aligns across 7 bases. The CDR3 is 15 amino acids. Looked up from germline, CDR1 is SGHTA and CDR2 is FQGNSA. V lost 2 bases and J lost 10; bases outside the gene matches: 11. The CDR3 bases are TGTGCCAGCAGCTTAAGGCTACCAACGGGAGGCGAGCAGTTCTTC. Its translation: CASSLRLPTGGEQFF.

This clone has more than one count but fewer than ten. The CDR3 loop is CASSLGRTGSEQFF. The CDR3 DNA follows: TGTGCCAGCAGCTTAGGCCGGACAGGGTCTGAGCAGTTCTTC. This rearrangement joins TRBV7-9 to TRBJ2-1; 8 nucleotides agree with TRBD1. The junction had 5 bases not matched to a gene; V was cut back by 1 base and J by 9 bases. Germline V gene data show CDR1 as SEHNR and CDR2 as FQNEAQ (reference sequence). The CDR3 length is 14 residues.

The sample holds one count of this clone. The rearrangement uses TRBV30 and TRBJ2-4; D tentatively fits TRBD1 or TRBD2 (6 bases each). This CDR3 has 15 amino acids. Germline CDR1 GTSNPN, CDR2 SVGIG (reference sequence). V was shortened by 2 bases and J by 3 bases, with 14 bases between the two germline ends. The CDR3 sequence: CAWSTGARVKNIQYF. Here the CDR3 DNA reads TGTGCCTGGAGTACGGGGGCGAGGGTCAAAAACATTCAGTACTTC. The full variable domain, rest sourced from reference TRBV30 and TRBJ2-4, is SQTIHQWPATLVQPVGSPLSLECTVEGTSNPNLYWYRQAAGRGLQLLFYSVGIGQISSEVPQNLSASRPQDRQFILSSKKLLLSDSGFYLCAWSTGARVKNIQYFGAGTRLSVL.

This CDR3 reads CAWSVPGTGWADTQYF. As DNA, the CDR3 is TGTGCCTGGAGTGTACCGGGGACAGGGTGGGCAGATACGCAGTATTTT. This chain connects TRBV30 to TRBJ2-3; 9 bases are shared with TRBD1. The germline V gene has CDR1 GTSNPN and CDR2 SVGIG (reference sequence). Trimming cost V 0 bases and J 4 bases; bases outside gene matches: 8. This CDR3 contains 16 residues.

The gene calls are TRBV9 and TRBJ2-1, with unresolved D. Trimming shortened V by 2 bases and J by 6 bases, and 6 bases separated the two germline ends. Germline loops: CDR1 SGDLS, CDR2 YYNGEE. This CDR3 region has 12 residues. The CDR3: CASSVNGNEQFF. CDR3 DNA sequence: TGTGCCAGCAGCGTTAACGGCAATGAGCAGTTCTTC.

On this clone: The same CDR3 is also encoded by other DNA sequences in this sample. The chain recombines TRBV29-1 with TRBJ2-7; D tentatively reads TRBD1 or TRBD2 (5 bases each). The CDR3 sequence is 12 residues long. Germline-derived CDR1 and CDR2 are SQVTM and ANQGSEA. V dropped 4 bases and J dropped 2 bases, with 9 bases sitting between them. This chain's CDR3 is CSVAQGAYEQYF. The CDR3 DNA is TGCAGCGTTGCCCAGGGAGCCTACGAGCAGTACTTC.

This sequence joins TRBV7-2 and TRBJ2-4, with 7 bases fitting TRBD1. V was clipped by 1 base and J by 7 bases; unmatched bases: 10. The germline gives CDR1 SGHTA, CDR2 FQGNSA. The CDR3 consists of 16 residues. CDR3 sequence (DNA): TGTGCCAGCAGCTTAGGTCCCGACAGGGCGATGAACATTCAGTACTTC. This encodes CASSLGPDRAMNIQYF. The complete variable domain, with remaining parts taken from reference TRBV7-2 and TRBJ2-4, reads GAGVSQSPSNKVTEKGKDVELRCDPISGHTALYWYRQSLGQGLEFLIYFQGNSAPDKSGLPSDRFSAERTGGSVSTLTIQRTQQEDSAVYLCASSLGPDRAMNIQYFGAGTRLSVL.

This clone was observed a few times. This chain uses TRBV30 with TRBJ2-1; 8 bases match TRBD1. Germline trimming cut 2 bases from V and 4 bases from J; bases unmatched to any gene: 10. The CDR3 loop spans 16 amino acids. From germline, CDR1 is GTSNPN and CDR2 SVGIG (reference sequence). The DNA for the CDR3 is TGTGCCTGGAGTAGGGACAGGATATGGGAATACAATGAGCAGTTCTTC. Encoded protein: CAWSRDRIWEYNEQFF.

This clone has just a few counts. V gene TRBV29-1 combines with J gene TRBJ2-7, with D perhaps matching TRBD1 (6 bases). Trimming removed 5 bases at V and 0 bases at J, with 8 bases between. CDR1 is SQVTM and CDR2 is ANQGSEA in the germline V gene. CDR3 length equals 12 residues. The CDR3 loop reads CSVRTDSYEQYF. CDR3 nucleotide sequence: TGCAGCGTTCGGACAGACTCCTACGAGCAGTACTTC.

As DNA, the CDR3 is TGCGCCAGCAGCTTGGAAGGAATTAGCACAGATACGCAGTATTTT. Translated: CASSLEGISTDTQYF. V is TRBV5-1 and J is TRBJ2-3; no clear D. V lost 0 bases to trimming and J lost 0 bases, with 8 bases between them. The CDR3 is made up of 15 amino acids. Germline CDR1 is SGHRS and CDR2 is YFSETQ.

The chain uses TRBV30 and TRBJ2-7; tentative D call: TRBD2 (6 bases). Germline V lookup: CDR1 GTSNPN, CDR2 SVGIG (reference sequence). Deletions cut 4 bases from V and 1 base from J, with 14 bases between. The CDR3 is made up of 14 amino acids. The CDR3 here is CAWNSGVGSYEQYF. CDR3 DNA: TGTGCCTGGAATAGCGGCGTTGGGTCCTACGAGCAGTACTTC.

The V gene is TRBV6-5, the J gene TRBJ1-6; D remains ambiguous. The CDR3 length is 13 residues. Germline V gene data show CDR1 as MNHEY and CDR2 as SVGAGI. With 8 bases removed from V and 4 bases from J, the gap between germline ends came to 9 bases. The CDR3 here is CASQIQYNSPLHF. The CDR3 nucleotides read TGTGCCAGCCAGATCCAGTATAATTCACCCCTCCACTTT.

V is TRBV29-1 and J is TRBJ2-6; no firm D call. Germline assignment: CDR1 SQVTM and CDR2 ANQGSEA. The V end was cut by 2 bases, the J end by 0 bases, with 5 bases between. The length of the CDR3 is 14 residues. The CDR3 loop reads CSVEQHSGANVLTF. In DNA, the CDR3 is TGCAGCGTTGAACAGCACTCTGGGGCCAACGTCCTGACTTTC. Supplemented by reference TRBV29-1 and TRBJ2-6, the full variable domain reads SAVISQKPSRDICQRGTSLTIQCQVDSQVTMMFWYRQQPGQSLTLIATANQGSEATYESGFVIDKFPISRPNLTFSTLTVSNMSPEDSSIYLCSVEQHSGANVLTFGAGSRLTVL.

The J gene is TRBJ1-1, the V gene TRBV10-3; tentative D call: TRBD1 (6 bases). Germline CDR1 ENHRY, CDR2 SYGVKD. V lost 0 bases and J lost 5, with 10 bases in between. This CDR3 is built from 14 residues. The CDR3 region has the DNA TGTGCCATCAGTGAGTCGGGCAGGGGAACTGAAGCTTTCTTT. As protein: CAISESGRGTEAFF.

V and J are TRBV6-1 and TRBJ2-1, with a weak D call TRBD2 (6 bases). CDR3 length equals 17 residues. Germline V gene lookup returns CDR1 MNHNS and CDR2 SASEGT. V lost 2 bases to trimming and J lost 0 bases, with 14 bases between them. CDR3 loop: CASSENVGGSSYNEQFF. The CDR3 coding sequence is TGTGCCAGCAGTGAAAATGTTGGGGGGAGCTCCTACAATGAGCAGTTCTTC.

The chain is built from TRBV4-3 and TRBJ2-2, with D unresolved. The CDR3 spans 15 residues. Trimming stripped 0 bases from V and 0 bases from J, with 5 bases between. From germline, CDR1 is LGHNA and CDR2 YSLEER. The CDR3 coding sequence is TGCGCCAGCAGCCAAGATAAAACGAACACCGGGGAGCTGTTTTTT. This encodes CASSQDKTNTGELFF.

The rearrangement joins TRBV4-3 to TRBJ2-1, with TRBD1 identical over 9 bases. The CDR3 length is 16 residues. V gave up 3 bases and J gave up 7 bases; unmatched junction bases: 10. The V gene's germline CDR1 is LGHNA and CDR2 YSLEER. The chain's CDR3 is CASSHPGQGVLNEQFF. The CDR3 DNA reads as TGCGCCAGCAGCCACCCGGGACAGGGTGTACTTAATGAGCAGTTCTTC.

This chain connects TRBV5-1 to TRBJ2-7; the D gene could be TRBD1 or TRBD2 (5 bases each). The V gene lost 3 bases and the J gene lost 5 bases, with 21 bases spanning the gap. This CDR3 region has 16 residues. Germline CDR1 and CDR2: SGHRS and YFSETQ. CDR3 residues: CASSSDWDGGPDEQYF. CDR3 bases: TGCGCCAGCAGCTCCGACTGGGACGGAGGCCCCGACGAGCAGTACTTC. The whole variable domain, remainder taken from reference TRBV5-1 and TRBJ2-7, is KAGVTQTPRYLIKTRGQQVTLSCSPISGHRSVSWYQQTPGQGLQFLFEYFSETQRNKGNFPGRFSGRQFSNSRSEMNVSTLELGDSALYLCASSSDWDGGPDEQYFGPGTRLTVT.

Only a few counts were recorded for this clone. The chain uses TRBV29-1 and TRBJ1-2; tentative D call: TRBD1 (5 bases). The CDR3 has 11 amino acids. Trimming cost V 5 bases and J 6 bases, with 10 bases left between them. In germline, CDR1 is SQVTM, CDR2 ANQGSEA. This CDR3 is CSVLGADGYTF. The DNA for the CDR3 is TGCAGCGTTCTAGGGGCAGATGGCTACACCTTC.

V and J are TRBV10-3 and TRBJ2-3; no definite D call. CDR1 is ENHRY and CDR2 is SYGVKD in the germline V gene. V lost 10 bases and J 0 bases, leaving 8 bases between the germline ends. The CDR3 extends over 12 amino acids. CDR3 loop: CATGESTDTQYF. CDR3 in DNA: TGTGCCACCGGTGAGAGCACAGATACGCAGTATTTT.

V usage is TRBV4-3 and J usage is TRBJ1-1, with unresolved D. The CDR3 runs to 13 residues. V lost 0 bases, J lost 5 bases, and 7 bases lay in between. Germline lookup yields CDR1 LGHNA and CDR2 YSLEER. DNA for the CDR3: TGCGCCAGCAGCCAAGATACGGGGACTGAAGCTTTCTTT. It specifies CASSQDTGTEAFF.

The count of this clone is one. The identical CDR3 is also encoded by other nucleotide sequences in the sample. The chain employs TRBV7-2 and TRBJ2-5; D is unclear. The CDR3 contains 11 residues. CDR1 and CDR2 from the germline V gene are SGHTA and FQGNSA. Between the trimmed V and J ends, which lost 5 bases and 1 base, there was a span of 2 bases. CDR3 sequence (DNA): TGTGCCAGCAGCCGCCAAGAGACCCAGTACTTC. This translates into CASSRQETQYF. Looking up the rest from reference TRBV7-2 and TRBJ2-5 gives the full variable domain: GAGVSQSPSNKVTEKGKDVELRCDPISGHTALYWYRQSLGQGLEFLIYFQGNSAPDKSGLPSDRFSAERTGGSVSTLTIQRTQQEDSAVYLCASSRQETQYFGPGTRLLVL.

The CDR3 DNA reads as TGCGCCAGCAGCCAAGATGCACTAGCGGGGGGGCTTGGGCAGTATTTT. Its protein is CASSQDALAGGLGQYF. This rearrangement joins TRBV4-1 to TRBJ2-3; 13 bases are shared with TRBD2. This CDR3 region has 16 residues. Germline CDR1 reads MGHRA; CDR2 reads YSYEKL. After removal of 0 bases from V and 11 bases from J, the junction contained 8 bases not matched to a gene.

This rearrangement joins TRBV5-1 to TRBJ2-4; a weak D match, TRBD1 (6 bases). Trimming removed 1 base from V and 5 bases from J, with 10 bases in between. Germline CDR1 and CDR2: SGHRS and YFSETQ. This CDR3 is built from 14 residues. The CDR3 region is CASSLSGQQNIQYF. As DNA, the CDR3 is TGCGCCAGCAGCTTGTCTGGACAGCAAAACATTCAGTACTTC.